The 14 T cell receptor beta chains below all came from one sample that was sequenced in a study of cytomegalovirus exposure and HLA in healthy donors. PCR was performed using 60 Vbeta and 13 Jbeta primers. Data came from immunoSEQ multiplex PCR; TCRdb stores just in-frame clones and leaves some out. Of around 230,000 clones detected, roughly 81% appear once; the ten largest clones hold about 0.25%. Sequencing used PBMCs. The receptor source for this set is a girl aged 2-10 years in good health and CMV-seronegative.

The J gene is TRBJ1-6, the V gene TRBV5-1, with 11 bases fitting TRBD1. V dropped 4 bases and J dropped 9; count of bases not matched to a gene: 6. This CDR3 has 15 amino acids. The germline gives CDR1 SGHRS, CDR2 YFSETQ. CDR3 DNA: TGCGCCAGCAGCCTAGGACAGGGGGCAAGTTCACCCCTCCACTTT. Protein: CASSLGQGASSPLHF.

V and J are TRBV29-1 and TRBJ2-7; the D gene is possibly TRBD1 (5 bases). The CDR3 has 14 amino acids. The germline V gene encodes CDR1 SQVTM and CDR2 ANQGSEA. Deletions cut 5 bases from V and 0 bases from J, with 14 bases between. The CDR3 here is CSVMPDTTSYEQYF. For the CDR3, the DNA is TGCAGCGTTATGCCGGACACGACCTCCTACGAGCAGTACTTC.

This clone was seen only once. CDR3 region: CASIPSGGPYNEQFF. For the CDR3, the DNA is TGTGCCAGCATCCCGTCGGGGGGGCCCTACAATGAGCAGTTCTTC. The rearrangement joins TRBV6-5 to TRBJ2-1; 8 bases map to TRBD2. This CDR3 has 15 amino acids. Trimming cost V 7 bases and J 2 bases; bases outside gene matches: 7. Germline V gene lookup returns CDR1 MNHEY and CDR2 SVGAGI.

This clone showed up just a few times. This chain joins TRBV6-5 and TRBJ1-4; TRBD1 matches 7 bases. Germline-derived CDR1 and CDR2 are MNHEY and SVGAGI. The CDR3 covers 14 residues. V lost 6 bases, J lost 3 bases, and 4 bases stayed unmatched. The CDR3 sequence: CASSPDRANEKLFF. CDR3 nucleotides: TGTGCCAGCAGCCCCGACAGGGCTAATGAAAAACTGTTTTTT.

The chain carries TRBV29-1 and TRBJ2-7; D might be TRBD1 (6 bases). The CDR3 covers 12 residues. Deletions cut 4 bases from V and 4 bases from J, with 11 bases between. The germline V gene encodes CDR1 SQVTM and CDR2 ANQGSEA. The CDR3 protein is CSVVRTGYEQYF. The CDR3, as DNA: TGCAGCGTTGTGCGCACAGGGTACGAGCAGTACTTC.

J is TRBJ1-1 and V is TRBV2, with 8 bases lining up with TRBD1. CDR3 length equals 14 residues. Looked up from germline, CDR1 is SNHLY and CDR2 is FYNNEI. Unmatched junction bases numbered 8, after V lost 6 bases and J lost 5 bases. This chain's CDR3 is CASRFDRGGTEAFF. The CDR3 DNA is TGTGCCAGCAGGTTTGACAGGGGTGGAACTGAAGCTTTCTTT.

The chain is built from TRBV7-9 and TRBJ2-6, with D unclear. The germline gives CDR1 SEHNR, CDR2 FQNEAQ (reference sequence). The CDR3 runs 13 residues. V was clipped by 0 bases and J by 12 bases, with 9 bases between them. The CDR3 protein is CASSLARMGVLTF. The DNA for the CDR3 is TGTGCCAGCAGCTTAGCCAGGATGGGCGTCCTGACTTTC.

The chain uses TRBV5-1 and TRBJ2-7; 9 bases match TRBD2. The V gene end was trimmed by 0 bases and the J gene end by 9 bases; junction bases not matched to a gene: 10. Germline V gives CDR1 SGHRS, CDR2 YFSETQ. The CDR3 spans 15 residues. The CDR3 DNA reads TGCGCCAGCAGCTTGGTAGCGGGAGAGTCTGTCGGGCAGTACTTC. As protein: CASSLVAGESVGQYF.

This clone was seen only once. J is TRBJ2-3 and V is TRBV7-7; D may be TRBD2 (6 bases). CDR1 is SSHAT and CDR2 is FNYEAQ in the germline V gene (reference sequence). The CDR3 totals 14 residues. Trimming removed 5 bases at V and 2 bases at J, with 11 bases between. The CDR3 spells CASSPGTFTDTQYF. CDR3 nucleotides: TGTGCCAGCAGCCCCGGGACTTTCACAGATACGCAGTATTTT.

The chain combines TRBV4-1 with TRBJ2-3; 7 nucleotides match TRBD2. The CDR3 extends over 16 amino acids. J gave up 6 bases and V 4 bases, and 13 bases lay outside the gene matches. The germline V gene encodes CDR1 MGHRA and CDR2 YSYEKL. CDR3 region: CASSPKTSLGVDTQYF. The CDR3 DNA sequence: TGCGCCAGCAGCCCGAAGACTAGCTTAGGTGTCGATACGCAGTATTTT.

This sequence joins TRBV1 and TRBJ2-7; the table assigns TRBD2, which was not confirmed against the DNA. TRBV1 is designated a pseudogene. The CDR3 extends over 14 amino acids. The CDR3 reads CTSSQAGGRDEQYF. The DNA for the CDR3 is TGCACCAGCAGCCAAGCGGGGGGGAGGGACGAGCAGTACTTC.

This chain joins TRBV6-1 and TRBJ2-3; TRBD1 matches 8 bases. There are 15 residues in the CDR3. Germline V gene data show CDR1 as MNHNS and CDR2 as SASEGT. Trimming took 5 bases from V and 13 from J; bases not matched to a gene: 17. CDR3 loop: CASSTGQGVGAEKYF. CDR3 bases: TGTGCCAGCAGTACCGGACAGGGAGTGGGGGCAGAAAAGTATTTT.

This sequence joins TRBV7-9 and TRBJ2-3; 8 nucleotides match TRBD1. The junction had 13 bases not matched to a gene; V was cut back by 2 bases and J by 0 bases. Germline V gives CDR1 SEHNR, CDR2 FQNEAQ (reference sequence). The length of the CDR3 is 19 residues. The CDR3 sequence: CASSLPGGVSRTSTDTQYF. The CDR3 nucleotides are TGTGCCAGCAGCTTACCAGGGGGCGTTAGCAGAACTAGCACAGATACGCAGTATTTT.

Written as DNA, the CDR3 is TGTGCCAGCAGTTACACGGGACAGGGGGAGGTCACTGAAGCTTTCTTT. Translated: CASSYTGQGEVTEAFF. The chain employs TRBV6-5 and TRBJ1-1, with TRBD1 identical over 11 bases. V trimming: 2 bases; J trimming: 4 bases; junction bases outside the gene matches: 6. Germline V lookup: CDR1 MNHEY, CDR2 SVGAGI. The CDR3 has 16 residues.